Given below is one T cell receptor (beta chain) in context. The sample originates from a study of blood T cell repertoires in COVID-19. Study-level information: Samples representing acute and convalescent COVID-19 were sourced from the United States, Italy and Spain. Sources were T cells, B-cell-depleted T cells, or PBMCs; the material itself was cDNA or gDNA.

Original data processing: Nucleated cell number was recorded as an estimate derived from reference gene primer amplification. Clones were read by immunoSEQ multiplex PCR, and TCRdb kept only the in-frame ones, dropping some. D and trimming come from the DNA, and the V and J calls and clone size come from that table. The data contain 250,000 to 300,000 clones, about 91% of them singletons. The CDR3 is 12 amino acids. Germline values: CDR1 SEHNR, CDR2 FQNEAQ (reference sequence). The V gene lost 1 base and the J gene lost 7 bases, with 8 bases spanning the gap. The source is a woman aged 25 to 39 who had recovered from COVID-19. The sample consisted of peripheral blood. V usage is TRBV7-9 and J usage is TRBJ2-7, with D unclear. CDR3 sequence (DNA): TGTGCCAGCAGCTTAGGGTCGGGTGAGCAGTACTTC. Its translation is CASSLGSGEQYF.